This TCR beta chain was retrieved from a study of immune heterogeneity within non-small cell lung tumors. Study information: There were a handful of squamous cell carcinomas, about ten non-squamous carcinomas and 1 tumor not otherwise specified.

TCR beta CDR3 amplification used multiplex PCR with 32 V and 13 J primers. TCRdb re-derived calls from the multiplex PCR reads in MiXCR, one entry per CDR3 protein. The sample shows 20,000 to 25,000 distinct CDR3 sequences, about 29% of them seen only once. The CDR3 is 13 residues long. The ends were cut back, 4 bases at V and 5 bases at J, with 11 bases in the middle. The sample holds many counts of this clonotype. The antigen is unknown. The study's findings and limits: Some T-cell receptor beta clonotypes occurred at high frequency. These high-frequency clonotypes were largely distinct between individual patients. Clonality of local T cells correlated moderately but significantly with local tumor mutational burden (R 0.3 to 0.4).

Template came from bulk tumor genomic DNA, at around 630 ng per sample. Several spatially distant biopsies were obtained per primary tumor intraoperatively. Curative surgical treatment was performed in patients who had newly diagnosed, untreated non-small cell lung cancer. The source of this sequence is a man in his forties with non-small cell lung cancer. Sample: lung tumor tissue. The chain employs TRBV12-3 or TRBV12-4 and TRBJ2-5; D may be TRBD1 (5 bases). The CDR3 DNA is TGTGCCAGCAGTTCAGGGTTTGGGGAGACCCAGTACTTC. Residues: CASSSGFGETQYF.